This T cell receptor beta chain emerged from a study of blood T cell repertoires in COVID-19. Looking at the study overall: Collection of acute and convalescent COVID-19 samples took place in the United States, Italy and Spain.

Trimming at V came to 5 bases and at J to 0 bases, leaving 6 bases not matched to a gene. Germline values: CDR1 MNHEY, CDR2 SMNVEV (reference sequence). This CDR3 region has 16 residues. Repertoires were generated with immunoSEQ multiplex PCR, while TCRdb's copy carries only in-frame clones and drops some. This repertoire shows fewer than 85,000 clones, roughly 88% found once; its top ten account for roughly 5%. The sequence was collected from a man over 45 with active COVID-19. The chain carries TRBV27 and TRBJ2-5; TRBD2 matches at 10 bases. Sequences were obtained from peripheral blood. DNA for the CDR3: TGTGCCAGCAGTACTACTAGCGGGATGTACCAAGAGACCCAGTACTTC. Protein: CASSTTSGMYQETQYF.